The next 17 T cell receptor beta chains were all read from a single sample in a study of cytomegalovirus exposure and HLA in healthy donors. The study ran its PCR with 60 Vbeta and 13 Jbeta primers. The table came from immunoSEQ multiplex PCR; TCRdb's copy has only in-frame clones and leaves some out. The sample carries over 150,000 clones, roughly 78% recorded once. Specimen: PBMCs. These receptors were taken from a man between 35 and 55 years old in good health and CMV-seronegative.

This clone was detected a few times. The chain carries TRBV2 and TRBJ1-4, with 8 bases lining up with TRBD1. Germline CDR1 SNHLY, CDR2 FYNNEI. V shed 1 base, J shed 2 bases, and the junction held 15 bases outside the gene matches. This CDR3 contains 20 residues. The CDR3 DNA reads as TGTGCCAGCAGTGAAGGGGGGGCAGGGGGCGGCGGCGCGACTAATGAAAAACTGTTTTTT. This sequence encodes CASSEGGAGGGGATNEKLFF.

This clone was counted once. The V and J genes are TRBV12-5 and TRBJ2-1, with 12 positions matching TRBD2. This CDR3 is 15 amino acids long. Germline CDR1 and CDR2: LGHNT and FRNRAP. V shed 1 base, J shed 6 bases, and the junction held 1 base outside the gene matches. The CDR3 spells CASGLETSGSNEQFF. Here the CDR3 DNA reads TGTGCTAGTGGTTTGGAGACTAGCGGGAGCAATGAGCAGTTCTTC.

The chain carries TRBV28 and TRBJ2-2; the match to TRBD1 covers 11 bases. V lost 8 bases and J lost 5; bases outside the gene matches: 7. The CDR3 spans 15 residues. Germline CDR1 and CDR2: MDHEN and SYDVKM. The CDR3 is CASRTGGGITGELFF. As DNA, the CDR3 is TGTGCCAGCCGGACAGGGGGCGGTATAACCGGGGAGCTGTTTTTT. Full variable domain (rest looked up from reference TRBV28 and TRBJ2-2): DVKVTQSSRYLVKRTGEKVFLECVQDMDHENMFWYRQDPGLGLRLIYFSYDVKMKEKGDIPEGYSVSREKKERFSLILESASTNQTSMYLCASRTGGGITGELFFGEGSRLTVL.

The chain recombines TRBV5-4 with TRBJ2-3, with TRBD2 matching 12 bases. The CDR3 runs 17 residues. The V gene end was trimmed by 3 bases and the J gene end by 1 base; junction bases not matched to a gene: 6. CDR1 and CDR2 (germline): SGHNT, YYREEE (reference sequence). In DNA form, the CDR3 reads TGTGCCAGCAGCTCGATAAGGACTAGCGGGGGCACAGATACGCAGTATTTT. This sequence encodes CASSSIRTSGGTDTQYF.

This sequence joins TRBV9 and TRBJ1-2, with 8 bases that match TRBD1. In germline, CDR1 is SGDLS, CDR2 YYNGEE. Trimming took 3 bases from V and 0 from J; bases not matched to a gene: 7. The CDR3 totals 16 residues. The DNA for the CDR3 is TGTGCCAGCAGCGAGACCCAGGGGGCTCCTAACTATGGCTACACCTTC. Protein sequence: CASSETQGAPNYGYTF.

The table lists this clone with a count of one. Written as DNA, the CDR3 is TGCGCCAGCAGCCTCGCGCAGGGAACAGAAAAACTGTTTTTT. Translated, it gives CASSLAQGTEKLFF. The genes are TRBV5-1 and TRBJ1-4, with a possible D match to TRBD1 (5 bases). This CDR3 is 14 amino acids long. CDR1 SGHRS and CDR2 YFSETQ come from the germline V gene. V was shortened by 4 bases and J by 8 bases, with 15 bases between the two germline ends.

The chain carries TRBV27 and TRBJ1-1; 9 bases align to TRBD1. V trimming: 6 bases; J trimming: 7 bases; junction bases outside the gene matches: 6. There are 13 residues in the CDR3. Germline loops: CDR1 MNHEY, CDR2 SMNVEV (reference sequence). In DNA form, the CDR3 reads TGTGCCAGCAGCCCGAGACAGGGGGGTGAAGCTTTCTTT. The encoded protein is CASSPRQGGEAFF.

The gene calls are TRBV12-5 and TRBJ2-1; TRBD1 is a possible D gene (9 bases). The CDR3 has 17 amino acids. Germline V gives CDR1 LGHNT, CDR2 FRNRAP. Trimming removed 0 bases at V and 7 bases at J, with 19 bases between. Here the CDR3 DNA reads TGTGCTAGTGGTTTGGTACGGGGGGGACAGGGTGGAAATGAGCAGTTCTTC. Its protein product is CASGLVRGGQGGNEQFF.

This sequence joins TRBV5-6 and TRBJ2-3; 9 nucleotides match TRBD2. With V trimmed by 3 bases and J by 3 bases, 8 bases remained unmatched. The length of the CDR3 is 16 residues. Germline assignment: CDR1 SGHDT and CDR2 YYEEEE. The CDR3 sequence: CASSSLAGVRTDTQYF. The CDR3 nucleotides are TGTGCCAGCAGCTCTTTAGCGGGAGTACGGACAGATACGCAGTATTTT.

The rearrangement links TRBV5-1 to TRBJ2-1; 7 bases are a match to TRBD1. The CDR3 runs 16 residues. Losses at the gene ends were 4 bases for V and 2 bases for J; bases not matched to a gene: 9. Looked up from germline, CDR1 is SGHRS and CDR2 is YFSETQ. The CDR3 loop reads CASSRTGDKTYNEQFF. CDR3 DNA sequence: TGCGCCAGCAGCCGAACAGGGGACAAAACCTACAATGAGCAGTTCTTC. The variable domain in full, with the rest retrieved from reference TRBV5-1 and TRBJ2-1, is KAGVTQTPRYLIKTRGQQVTLSCSPISGHRSVSWYQQTPGQGLQFLFEYFSETQRNKGNFPGRFSGRQFSNSRSEMNVSTLELGDSALYLCASSRTGDKTYNEQFFGPGTRLTVL.

The chain links TRBV5-1 to TRBJ2-1, with 7 positions matching TRBD1. The CDR3 length is 14 residues. The V gene's germline CDR1 is SGHRS and CDR2 YFSETQ. V lost 0 bases, J lost 6 bases, and 3 bases stayed unmatched. CDR3 loop: CASSLEAGGNEQFF. In DNA form, the CDR3 reads TGCGCCAGCAGCTTGGAGGCAGGGGGCAATGAGCAGTTCTTC.

J is TRBJ2-1 and V is TRBV7-9, with 7 bases matching TRBD2. CDR1 is SEHNR and CDR2 is FQNEAQ in the germline V gene (reference sequence). J lost 4 bases, V lost 6 bases, and 6 bases had no gene match. The CDR3 is made up of 14 amino acids. The CDR3, as DNA: TGTGCCAGCAGTCCCCAGCGGGGATACAATGAGCAGTTCTTC. Translated: CASSPQRGYNEQFF.

The chain couples TRBV6-1 to TRBJ1-2, with 7 positions matching TRBD1. There are 14 residues in the CDR3. Germline CDR1 reads MNHNS; CDR2 reads SASEGT. The V and J ends lost 6 bases and 0 bases, in that order; junction bases with no gene match: 4. The CDR3 DNA sequence: TGTGCCAGCAGCCGGGACAGCTCTAACTATGGCTACACCTTC. Translated: CASSRDSSNYGYTF.

The V call is TRBV6-5, the J call TRBJ2-2; 11 bases line up with TRBD2. This CDR3 has 14 amino acids. J was trimmed by 6 bases and V by 6 bases; bases with no gene match: 3. CDR1 and CDR2 (germline): MNHEY, SVGAGI. The CDR3: CASRTSGSPGELFF. The CDR3 region has the DNA TGTGCCAGCAGAACTAGCGGGAGCCCCGGGGAGCTGTTTTTT.

The CDR3 sequence is CSVAGLMNTEAFF. The CDR3 DNA reads TGCAGCGTCGCCGGACTCATGAACACTGAAGCTTTCTTT. The chain couples TRBV29-1 to TRBJ1-1; no reliable D call. Germline lookup yields CDR1 SQVTM and CDR2 ANQGSEA. V lost 6 bases, J lost 0 bases, and 11 bases lay in between. CDR3 length: 13 amino acids.

The CDR3 sequence is CASSPPGYNEQFF. CDR3 DNA sequence: TGTGCCAGCAGCCCCCCGGGGTACAATGAGCAGTTCTTC. The chain carries TRBV7-2 and TRBJ2-1; a possible D gene is TRBD2 (5 bases). There are 13 residues in the CDR3. CDR1 and CDR2 (germline): SGHTA, FQGNSA. V was shortened by 5 bases and J by 4 bases, with 9 bases between the two germline ends.

The V and J genes are TRBV2 and TRBJ2-7; D is uncertain. The germline V gene encodes CDR1 SNHLY and CDR2 FYNNEI. This CDR3 is 11 amino acids long. V lost 8 bases to trimming and J lost 2 bases, with 7 bases between them. As DNA, the CDR3 is TGTGCCAGCCGTAATACCTACGAGCAGTACTTC. Its protein is CASRNTYEQYF.